One and the same sample provided the 26 T cell receptor beta chains below, sequenced in a study of regulatory T cells in long-lasting Graves disease. Arm-PCR of CDR3 regions and iRepertoire HTBI primers were used to build TCR beta libraries. TCRdb re-analysed the multiplex PCR reads in MiXCR, keeping a single row per CDR3 protein. Of 300,000 to 350,000 distinct CDR3 sequences in the sample, roughly 21% were seen once. Time point specified: persistent/refractory GD, antithyroid drugs over 5 years with positive TRAb. The authors made the TCR library using RNA they extracted from PBMCs. The source was peripheral blood mononuclear cells (PBMCs), collected when the disease was refractory, from a patient treated with antithyroid drugs. These receptors originate from a female donor with Graves disease.

Many counts were recorded for this clonotype. The CDR3 nucleotides read TGTGCCAGCAGTCCGGCGCAGAACACTGAAGCTTTCTTT. Translating gives CASSPAQNTEAFF. The chain is built from TRBV6-1 and TRBJ1-1; D gene ambiguous. This CDR3 is 13 amino acids long. The germline CDR1 and CDR2 sequences are MNHNS and SASEGT. Trimming stripped 5 bases from V and 1 base from J, with 8 bases between.

The chain couples TRBV6-2 or TRBV6-3 to TRBJ2-4, with 7 bases lining up with TRBD2. Looked up from germline, CDR1 is MNHEY and CDR2 is SVGEGT. This CDR3 is built from 19 residues. The J segment lost 2 bases and the V segment lost 0 bases, leaving 13 bases of the junction unmatched. This chain's CDR3 is CASSYSFPMAAGPKNIQYF. The DNA for the CDR3 is TGTGCCAGCAGTTACTCCTTTCCTATGGCAGCGGGGCCCAAAAACATTCAGTACTTC.

The gene calls are TRBV2 and TRBJ2-3, with a tentative D call TRBD2 (5 bases). Germline lookup yields CDR1 SNHLY and CDR2 FYNNEI. V was shortened by 3 bases and J by 1 base, with 8 bases between the two germline ends. There are 14 residues in the CDR3. DNA for the CDR3: TGTGCCAGCAGTGACGGGCGGGGCACAGATACGCAGTATTTT. Translated: CASSDGRGTDTQYF.

This clonotype was seen more than once but under ten times. The chain links TRBV30 to TRBJ1-2, with D perhaps TRBD1 (6 bases). Germline values: CDR1 GTSNPN, CDR2 SVGIG (reference sequence). This CDR3 contains 13 residues. V was shortened by 3 bases and J by 8 bases, with 16 bases between the two germline ends. The CDR3 nucleotides read TGTGCCTGGAGCCGACAGGTTGCGGGGGGCTACACCTTC. This translates into CAWSRQVAGGYTF.

The rearrangement uses TRBV14 and TRBJ1-1; D gene uncertain. Germline loops: CDR1 SGHDN, CDR2 FVKESK. Between the trimmed V and J ends, which lost 2 bases and 2 bases, there was a span of 12 bases. This CDR3 region has 15 residues. Written as DNA, the CDR3 is TGTGCCAGCAGCCAAAGGAGACAAGTTAACACTGAAGCTTTCTTT. It yields the protein CASSQRRQVNTEAFF.

This clonotype was seen repeatedly, ten times or more. This chain joins TRBV27 and TRBJ2-7; D may be TRBD1 (5 bases). Germline values: CDR1 MNHEY, CDR2 SMNVEV (reference sequence). V shed 5 bases and J shed 3 bases, with 14 bases lying between them. The CDR3 is 14 amino acids. CDR3 in DNA: TGTGCCAGCAGTCCCTTTTACAGGAACTACGAGCAGTACTTC. Translation gives CASSPFYRNYEQYF.

This clonotype was detected many times. The chain joins TRBV12-3 or TRBV12-4 to TRBJ1-1, with D unresolved. V was shortened by 3 bases and J by 6 bases, with 8 bases between the two germline ends. The CDR3 runs 12 residues. CDR3 in amino acids: CASSFSAAEAFF. The CDR3 coding sequence is TGTGCCAGCAGTTTTTCGGCGGCTGAAGCTTTCTTT.

V usage is TRBV12-3 or TRBV12-4 and J usage is TRBJ2-7; 7 nucleotides match TRBD1. The V gene end was trimmed by 4 bases and the J gene end by 2 bases; junction bases not matched to a gene: 5. The length of the CDR3 is 14 residues. The CDR3: CASSSTGQTYEQYF. As DNA, the CDR3 is TGTGCCAGCAGTTCTACGGGACAGACCTACGAGCAGTACTTC.

J is TRBJ1-2 and V is TRBV30; D might be TRBD1 (6 bases). V lost 2 bases, J lost 2 bases, and 9 bases lay in between. CDR1 and CDR2 (germline): GTSNPN, SVGIG (reference sequence). The CDR3 extends over 13 amino acids. In DNA form, the CDR3 reads TGTGCCTGGAGTTCAACAGGGAACTATGGCTACACCTTC. Amino acid sequence: CAWSSTGNYGYTF.

Regarding this clonotype: This clone may be a read error of a much larger clone one base away. This sequence joins TRBV27 and TRBJ2-7, with TRBD1 as a possible D gene (7 bases). The germline CDR1 and CDR2 sequences are MNHEY and SMNVEV (reference sequence). This CDR3 comprises 15 residues. The V and J ends lost 0 bases and 2 bases respectively, with 11 bases between them. The CDR3 sequence is CASSLSGRGAYEQYF. CDR3 nucleotide sequence: TGTGCCAGCAGTTTATCGGGCAGGGGGGCCTACGAGCAGTACTTC.

The rearrangement joins TRBV20-1 to TRBJ1-1, with D possibly matching TRBD1 (5 bases). The germline V gene encodes CDR1 DFQATT and CDR2 SNEGSKA (reference sequence). The CDR3 spans 13 residues. Trimming removed 2 bases at V and 6 bases at J, with 13 bases between. The CDR3 DNA is TGCAGTGCTAGATTGGGGGGTATTTCTGAAGCTTTCTTT. This translates into CSARLGGISEAFF.

This clonotype occurred many times. This chain connects TRBV6-9 to TRBJ2-7; no firm D call. Germline-derived CDR1 and CDR2 are MNHGY and SVAAGI. This CDR3 has 15 residues. V was trimmed by 2 bases and J by 4 bases, leaving 15 bases between them. The CDR3 sequence is CASSYTHLPSYEQYF. CDR3 sequence (DNA): TGTGCCAGCAGTTATACCCACCTACCATCATACGAGCAGTACTTC.

This clonotype has ten or more counts. The V gene is TRBV18, the J gene TRBJ1-1, with no clear D. Trimming shortened V by 3 bases and J by 3 bases, and 8 bases separated the two germline ends. The length of the CDR3 is 13 residues. Looked up from germline, CDR1 is KGHSH and CDR2 is LQKENI. CDR3 in amino acids: CASSPRLDTEAFF. CDR3 coding DNA: TGTGCCAGCTCACCCCGATTAGACACTGAAGCTTTCTTT.

This clonotype was seen only once. This chain links TRBV27 with TRBJ2-7, with TRBD1 as a possible D gene (5 bases). V lost 6 bases and J lost 2, with 20 bases in between. Germline loops: CDR1 MNHEY, CDR2 SMNVEV (reference sequence). The CDR3 is 16 residues long. CDR3 sequence reads: CASSQVARAGPYEQYF. The CDR3 DNA is TGTGCCAGCAGCCAAGTGGCCAGGGCAGGGCCCTACGAGCAGTACTTC.

The V gene is TRBV28, the J gene TRBJ2-5; 7 bases are a match to TRBD2. The J segment lost 1 base and the V segment lost 6 bases, leaving 5 bases of the junction unmatched. The germline gives CDR1 MDHEN, CDR2 SYDVKM. The CDR3 consists of 14 residues. The CDR3 spells CASSRAGTQETQYF. The CDR3 DNA reads as TGTGCCAGCAGCCGAGCGGGGACCCAAGAGACCCAGTACTTC.

Comments on this clonotype: Given a much more abundant clone one base away, this may be a read error. The CDR3 protein is CANSFREGIYEQYF. The CDR3 DNA reads as TGTGCCAACAGCTTCCGTGAGGGTATATACGAGCAGTACTTC. The V call is TRBV13, the J call TRBJ2-7; TRBD2 is a possible D gene (5 bases). Per the germline V gene, CDR1 is PRHDT and CDR2 is FYEKMQ (reference sequence). The CDR3 is made up of 14 amino acids. Looking up the rest from reference TRBV13 and TRBJ2-7 gives the full variable domain: AAGVIQSPRHLIKEKRETATLKCYPIPRHDTVYWYQQGPGQDPQFLISFYEKMQSDKGSIPDRFSAQQFSDYHSELNMSSLELGDSALYFCANSFREGIYEQYFGPGTRLTVT.

This clonotype was counted at least ten times. V usage is TRBV6-2 or TRBV6-3 and J usage is TRBJ2-7; perhaps TRBD2 as D (6 bases). The CDR3 is made up of 15 amino acids. Germline CDR1 MNHEY, CDR2 SVGEGT. With 2 bases removed from V and 1 base from J, the gap between germline ends came to 12 bases. CDR3: CASSYTGGYSYEQYF. In DNA, the CDR3 is TGTGCCAGCAGTTACACTGGGGGGTATTCCTACGAGCAGTACTTC.

In this sample, this clonotype turned up a few times. The chain is built from TRBV6-1 and TRBJ2-3; D call uncertain. Trimming shortened V by 2 bases and J by 4 bases, and 7 bases separated the two germline ends. The germline V gene has CDR1 MNHNS and CDR2 SASEGT. This CDR3 has 13 amino acids. In DNA, the CDR3 is TGTGCCAGCAGTGAACAGGCCGCAGATACGCAGTATTTT. This gives the protein CASSEQAADTQYF.

This chain links TRBV20-1 with TRBJ2-7; 14 nucleotides line up with TRBD2. The V segment lost 4 bases and the J segment 4 bases; nucleotides outside the gene matches: 9. The CDR3 sequence is 16 residues long. Germline V gene data show CDR1 as DFQATT and CDR2 as SNEGSKA (reference sequence). CDR3: CSAIGTSGSSKYEQYF. The CDR3 region has the DNA TGCAGTGCTATCGGGACTAGCGGGAGTAGTAAGTACGAGCAGTACTTC.

This CDR3 reads CAISDWGSSNTGELFF. Here the CDR3 DNA reads TGTGCCATCAGTGATTGGGGATCATCGAACACCGGGGAGCTGTTTTTT. The chain links TRBV10-3 to TRBJ2-2; D gene ambiguous. This CDR3 has 16 residues. The germline V and J ends were trimmed by 3 bases and 0 bases, with 11 bases remaining between them. Germline CDR1 and CDR2: ENHRY and SYGVKD.

The chain employs TRBV7-9 and TRBJ2-5; TRBD2 is a possible D gene (6 bases). CDR3 length equals 15 residues. Germline values: CDR1 SEHNR, CDR2 FQNEAQ (reference sequence). Trimming stripped 1 base from V and 5 bases from J, with 14 bases between. The CDR3 loop is CASSLVAVTSETQYF. CDR3 bases: TGTGCCAGCAGCTTAGTAGCGGTCACTTCGGAGACCCAGTACTTC.

V is TRBV11-1 and J is TRBJ2-1; 7 positions agree with TRBD2. Germline trimming cut 7 bases from V and 4 bases from J; bases unmatched to any gene: 7. There are 14 residues in the CDR3. The germline V gene has CDR1 SGHAT and CDR2 FQDESV (reference sequence). The CDR3 sequence: CASNRAGIYNEQFF. As DNA, the CDR3 is TGTGCCAGCAATCGAGCGGGGATTTACAATGAGCAGTTCTTC.

V is TRBV5-1 and J is TRBJ1-6; D may be TRBD1 (5 bases). CDR3 length equals 15 residues. Between the trimmed V and J ends, which lost 4 bases and 5 bases, there was a span of 13 bases. Germline V gives CDR1 SGHRS, CDR2 YFSETQ. The CDR3 region is CASSPGVVDNSPLHF. CDR3 sequence (DNA): TGCGCCAGCAGCCCGGGGGTCGTCGATAATTCACCCCTCCACTTT.

V usage is TRBV6-1 and J usage is TRBJ2-6; D not resolved. Trimming cost V 6 bases and J 4 bases, with 7 bases left between them. The CDR3 consists of 13 residues. CDR1 is MNHNS and CDR2 is SASEGT in the germline V gene. CDR3 nucleotides: TGTGCCAGCAGGTTGGTGGGGGCCAACGTCCTGACTTTC. Encoded protein: CASRLVGANVLTF.

This clonotype came up a few times. V usage is TRBV29-1 and J usage is TRBJ2-5; 12 bases match TRBD1. V lost 6 bases, J lost 3 bases, and 5 bases stayed unmatched. The germline V gene has CDR1 SQVTM and CDR2 ANQGSEA. This CDR3 has 14 amino acids. Written as DNA, the CDR3 is TGCAGCGTCGGGACAGGGGGCCTCAAAGAGACCCAGTACTTC. This codes for CSVGTGGLKETQYF.

For this clonotype: This could be a read error, since a much larger clone is one nucleotide away. The conserved closing phenylalanine or tryptophan is absent in this CDR3, likely reflecting a read error. The chain couples TRBV11-2 to TRBJ1-1; the D gene is possibly TRBD1 (5 bases). The CDR3 loop spans 14 amino acids. Germline CDR1 SGHAT, CDR2 FQNNGV. V shed 1 base and J shed 5 bases, with 11 bases lying between them. CDR3 residues: CASSLVAGDTEAFL. The DNA for the CDR3 is TGTGCCAGCAGCTTAGTGGCGGGGGATACTGAAGCTTTCCTT.